This is a list of T cell receptor beta chains from one sample in a study of cytomegalovirus exposure and HLA in healthy donors. Sequencing was performed with immunoSEQ multiplex PCR; in TCRdb, only in-frame clones are kept and a portion is missing. The sample contains 100,000 or so clones, 80% to 85% of which appear only once. Sequencing was done on a sample of PBMCs. These TCRs come from a man aged 35-49 years in good health and CMV-seronegative. The CDR3 runs from the conserved cysteine through the conserved F or W. D genes are given only for firm matches. Only some rows state a clone size, as once, few, many or a class for expanded clones.

.	.	TRBV4-2	TRBJ2-2	CASSQYQGLDTGELFF	TGTGCCAGCAGCCAATATCAGGGCCTAGACACCGGGGAGCTGTTTTTT
once	.	TRBV13	TRBJ2-3	CANSLVATPTADTQYF	TGTGCCAACAGCTTAGTCGCGACCCCAACAGCAGATACGCAGTATTTT
.	TRBD1	TRBV7-9	TRBJ1-2	CASSLWTGVDYGYTF	TGTGCCAGCAGCTTATGGACAGGGGTCGACTATGGCTACACCTTC
.	.	TRBV4-3	TRBJ2-7	CASSQDWDSRGEQYF	TGCGCCAGCAGCCAAGATTGGGACTCAAGGGGCGAGCAGTACTTC
.	.	TRBV6-1	TRBJ1-6	CASRDSSYNSPLHF	TGTGCCAGCAGGGACAGCTCCTATAATTCACCCCTCCACTTT
.	TRBD1	TRBV10-3	TRBJ1-1	CAVTGTANTEAFF	TGTGCCGTAACCGGGACAGCGAACACTGAAGCTTTCTTT
.	.	TRBV5-1	TRBJ2-5	CASGLPGETQYF	TGCGCCAGCGGTCTCCCCGGGGAGACCCAGTACTTC
.	.	TRBV28	TRBJ1-2	CASSTHNLGGGYTF	TGTGCCAGCAGTACACATAATCTAGGGGGTGGCTACACCTTC
.	.	TRBV19	TRBJ2-1	CASVARGLNEQFF	TGTGCCAGTGTGGCTAGAGGGCTTAATGAGCAGTTCTTC
.	TRBD1	TRBV7-6	TRBJ1-5	CASSPGTGKGQPQHF	TGTGCCAGCAGCCCTGGGACAGGGAAGGGTCAGCCCCAGCATTTT
.	.	TRBV10-3	TRBJ2-7	CASSYDSTYEQYF	TGTGCCAGCAGTTACGACTCTACCTACGAGCAGTACTTC
.	.	TRBV7-3	TRBJ1-1	CASIGGPEDSAFF	TGTGCCAGCATCGGCGGGCCCGAAGATTCAGCTTTCTTT
.	TRBD1	TRBV6-6	TRBJ1-1	CASSPTGGNTEAFF	TGTGCCAGCAGCCCGACAGGGGGGAACACTGAAGCTTTCTTT
.	.	TRBV5-1	TRBJ1-1	CASSRIGEEAFF	TGCGCCAGCAGTAGGATTGGAGAAGAAGCTTTCTTT
once	TRBD2	TRBV10-1	TRBJ2-2	CASQLAGGKNTGELFF	TGCGCCAGCCAACTAGCGGGGGGGAAGAACACCGGGGAGCTGTTTTTT
.	.	TRBV30	TRBJ1-4	CAWTEPGLYEKLFF	TGTGCCTGGACGGAACCCGGGTTATATGAAAAACTGTTTTTT
.	.	TRBV7-8	TRBJ2-3	CASSLGTSYTDTQYF	TGTGCCAGCAGCTTGGGGACTTCCTACACAGATACGCAGTATTTT
.	TRBD1	TRBV5-1	TRBJ2-5	CASSLAPGTGMETQYF	TGCGCCAGCAGCTTGGCCCCCGGGACAGGGATGGAGACCCAGTACTTC
.	TRBD1	TRBV7-9	TRBJ2-1	CASSADRGGHEQFF	TGTGCCAGCAGTGCGGACAGGGGCGGCCATGAGCAGTTCTTC
.	TRBD1	TRBV19	TRBJ1-6	CASSIAGGNSPLHF	TGTGCCAGTAGTATAGCAGGGGGCAATTCACCCCTCCACTTT
.	TRBD1	TRBV13	TRBJ2-7	CASSLRDSESYEQYF	TGTGCCAGCAGCTTACGGGACAGTGAATCCTACGAGCAGTACTTC
.	TRBD1	TRBV6-5	TRBJ1-4	CASATGGMEKLFF	TGTGCCAGCGCGACAGGGGGAATGGAAAAACTGTTTTTT
.	TRBD1	TRBV5-3	TRBJ2-5	CARSLSAPPVQGAKETQYF	TGTGCCAGAAGCTTGAGTGCCCCTCCAGTCCAGGGGGCCAAAGAGACCCAGTACTTC
.	.	TRBV27	TRBJ2-2	CASRGMAGELFF	TGTGCCAGCAGGGGCATGGCCGGGGAGCTGTTTTTT
.	.	TRBV19	TRBJ1-5	CASSIKAGGQPQHF	TGTGCCAGTAGTATAAAGGCAGGAGGACAGCCCCAGCATTTT
.	.	TRBV27	TRBJ2-7	CASSLRQVGYEQYF	TGTGCCAGCAGTCTAAGACAGGTGGGGTACGAGCAGTACTTC
.	.	TRBV5-4	TRBJ1-2	CASSLSGGDGYTF	TGTGCCAGCAGCTTGTCGGGGGGCGACGGCTACACCTTC
.	TRBD2	TRBV2	TRBJ2-7	CASTEGNGLAGYYEQYF	TGTGCCAGCACCGAGGGAAATGGACTAGCGGGGTATTACGAGCAGTACTTC
.	.	TRBV30	TRBJ2-7	CAWGGGGHEQYF	TGTGCCTGGGGCGGGGGCGGGCACGAGCAGTACTTC
.	.	TRBV5-4	TRBJ2-7	CASSSPGQTYEQYF	TGTGCCAGCAGCTCTCCGGGACAAACCTACGAGCAGTACTTC
.	.	TRBV2	TRBJ1-3	CASSGILLGNTIYF	TGTGCCAGCAGCGGGATTCTGCTTGGAAACACCATATATTTT
.	.	TRBV21-1	TRBJ2-7	CASSSTGQGAYEQYF	TGTGCCAGCAGCTCAACGGGACAGGGGGCCTACGAGCAGTACTTC
.	TRBD1	TRBV28	TRBJ2-7	CASRGFHTGGRSYEQYF	TGTGCCAGCAGGGGATTTCATACAGGGGGCCGATCCTACGAGCAGTACTTC
.	.	TRBV30	TRBJ1-1	CAWRQGNTEAFF	TGTGCCTGGAGACAGGGGAACACTGAAGCTTTCTTT
.	TRBD2	TRBV2	TRBJ2-1	CASSGGLAGGYNEQFF	TGTGCCAGCAGTGGAGGACTAGCGGGGGGGTACAATGAGCAGTTCTTC
.	TRBD1	TRBV5-4	TRBJ1-6	CASSFDRGLPPLHF	TGTGCCAGCAGCTTTGACAGGGGGCTCCCACCCCTCCACTTT
.	.	TRBV6-4	TRBJ2-1	CASSLSGTPYNEQFF	TGTGCCAGCAGTTTAAGCGGGACACCCTACAATGAGCAGTTCTTC
.	TRBD1	TRBV30	TRBJ2-3	CAWSGQGARTQYF	TGTGCCTGGAGTGGACAGGGGGCACGCACGCAGTATTTT
.	TRBD2	TRBV11-2	TRBJ2-3	CASSLWPGLATDTQYF	TGTGCCAGCAGCTTATGGCCGGGACTAGCGACCGATACGCAGTATTTT
once	TRBD1	TRBV27	TRBJ2-5	CASSTGGETQYF	TGTGCCAGCAGTACAGGGGGAGAGACCCAGTACTTC
.	.	TRBV6-1	TRBJ2-3	CASNEFGTQYF	TGTGCCAGTAACGAGTTCGGGACGCAGTATTTT
.	.	TRBV27	TRBJ1-1	CASSVGGEAFF	TGTGCCAGCAGTGTCGGGGGTGAAGCTTTCTTT
.	TRBD1	TRBV27	TRBJ1-1	CASRTYLQGRNTEAFF	TGTGCCAGCAGAACGTACCTACAGGGGAGGAACACTGAAGCTTTCTTT
few	TRBD2	TRBV6-1	TRBJ2-2	CASSALTSGGPNTGELFF	TGTGCCAGCAGTGCGCTGACTAGCGGGGGGCCGAACACCGGGGAGCTGTTTTTT
.	.	TRBV28	TRBJ1-1	CASSLYGKVLNTEAFF	TGTGCCAGCAGTTTATACGGGAAGGTGTTGAACACTGAAGCTTTCTTT
.	TRBD2	TRBV18	TRBJ2-5	CASSLSSGGASETQYF	TGTGCCAGCTCACTCTCTAGCGGGGGGGCCTCGGAGACCCAGTACTTC